This is a list of T cell receptor beta chains from one sample in a study of CXCR3-negative and CXCR3-positive naive CD8 T cells. TCRdb processed the 5' RACE reads again and assigns one entry to each CDR3 protein, with no DNA. This table holds some 150,000 distinct CDR3 sequences. Sequenced input: naive CXCR3+ CD8+ T cells from blood. Receptors originate from a human donor in good health. Some clones in this sample may be carry-over from other donors' samples. The CDR3 runs from the conserved cysteine through the conserved F or W.

V	length	J	CDR3
TRBV28	16	TRBJ2-1	CASSITGLAGDNEQFF
TRBV7-3	13	TRBJ2-1	CDSSPGGYNEQFF
TRBV27	15	TRBJ2-5	CASSSTGTGYETQYF
TRBV4-1	16	TRBJ2-7	CASSQDMAGLHNEQYF
TRBV12-3/TRBV12-4	12	TRBJ2-7	CASGAGLDEQYF
TRBV15	15	TRBJ2-3	CATSAVGVGADTQYF
TRBV30	15	TRBJ2-2	CAYPAGGTNTGELFF
TRBV5-1	15	TRBJ1-1	CASSIAGEMETEAFF
TRBV5-4	15	TRBJ2-2	CASSKPGQGTGELFF
TRBV14	17	TRBJ2-7	CASSQTKRQIISYEQYF
TRBV29-1	14	TRBJ2-7	CSVEGVDGTYEQYF
TRBV6-1	15	TRBJ1-1	CASSEWSEGASEAFF
TRBV7-9	14	TRBJ1-1	CASSSVGMNTEAFF
TRBV2	15	TRBJ2-7	CASSEAAGSTYEQYF
TRBV6-2/TRBV6-3	14	TRBJ2-2	CASRGAPDTGELFF
TRBV7-9	13	TRBJ1-5	CASSLGAGQPQHF
TRBV7-8	15	TRBJ2-3	CASSSQAGGIDTQYF
TRBV29-1	13	TRBJ2-1	CSVPGPAHNEQFF
TRBV7-9	14	TRBJ1-1	CASCHTGQVNEAFF
TRBV19	16	TRBJ2-5	CASSILPRDNQETQYF
TRBV4-1	15	TRBJ2-7	CASSHGTSGVYEQYF
TRBV7-7	13	TRBJ2-1	CASSFDRTNEQFF
TRBV12-3/TRBV12-4	15	TRBJ2-7	CASRPGQGASYEQYF
TRBV28	11	TRBJ2-7	CASSGLDEQYF
TRBV29-1	12	TRBJ2-5	CSVEQNQETQYF
TRBV6-2/TRBV6-3	15	TRBJ1-1	CASSFTSMPNTEAFF
TRBV28	15	TRBJ1-5	CASSLEPEGHQPQHF
TRBV25-1	16	TRBJ2-3	CASSEYRTASTDTQYF
TRBV7-9	15	TRBJ2-5	CASSHNTLMTETQYF
TRBV15	15	TRBJ2-7	CATSRDLARVNEQYF
TRBV4-3	17	TRBJ2-1	CASSPRLGLEINNEQFF
TRBV12-3/TRBV12-4	15	TRBJ2-1	CASLPGPSSYNEQSF
TRBV5-6	15	TRBJ2-7	CASSLDPGQSYEQYF
TRBV7-9	17	TRBJ1-4	CASSLGDSGSTNEKLFF
TRBV4-3	16	TRBJ1-2	CASSPSSRGGGYGYTF
TRBV28	15	TRBJ2-7	CASSPQRGPTYEQYF